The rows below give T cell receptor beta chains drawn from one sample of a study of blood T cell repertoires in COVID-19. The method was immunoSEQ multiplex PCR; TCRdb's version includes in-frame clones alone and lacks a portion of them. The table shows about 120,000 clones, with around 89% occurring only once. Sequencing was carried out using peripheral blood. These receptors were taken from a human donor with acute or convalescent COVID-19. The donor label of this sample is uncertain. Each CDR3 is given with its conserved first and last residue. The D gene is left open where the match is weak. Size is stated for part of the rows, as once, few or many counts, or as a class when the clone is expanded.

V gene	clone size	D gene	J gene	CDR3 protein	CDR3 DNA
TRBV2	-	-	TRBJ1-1	CASTQEGWDTEAFF	TGTGCCAGCACACAGGAAGGTTGGGACACTGAAGCTTTCTTT
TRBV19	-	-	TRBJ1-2	CASSPGAGAYGYTF	TGTGCCAGTAGTCCAGGGGCGGGGGCCTATGGCTACACCTTC
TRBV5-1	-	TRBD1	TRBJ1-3	CASSSTGGSSGNTIYF	TGCGCCAGCAGCTCGACAGGGGGGAGCTCTGGAAACACCATATATTTT
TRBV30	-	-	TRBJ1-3	CAWSSNSGNTIYF	TGTGCCTGGAGTTCCAACTCTGGAAACACCATATATTTT
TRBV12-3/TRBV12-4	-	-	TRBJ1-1	CASSLLRQGEAFF	TGTGCCAGCAGTTTACTTCGGCAGGGAGAAGCTTTCTTT
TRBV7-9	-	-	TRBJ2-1	CASSLTTSNEQFF	TGTGCCAGCAGCTTAACGACTAGCAATGAGCAGTTCTTC
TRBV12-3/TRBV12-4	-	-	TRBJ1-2	CASRIRDEGYTF	TGTGCCAGCAGAATACGCGATGAGGGCTACACCTTC
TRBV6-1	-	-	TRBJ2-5	CASSEAGGQRGETQYF	TGTGCCAGCAGTGAAGCGGGGGGACAGAGAGGAGAGACCCAGTACTTC
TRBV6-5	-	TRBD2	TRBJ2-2	CASSYSFGGSGELFF	TGTGCCAGCAGTTACTCGTTCGGGGGGTCCGGGGAGCTGTTTTTT
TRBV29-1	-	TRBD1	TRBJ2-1	CSVVGQGADEQFF	TGCAGCGTTGTTGGCCAGGGGGCGGATGAGCAGTTCTTC
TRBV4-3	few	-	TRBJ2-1	CASSPTDHRYNEQFF	TGCGCCAGCAGCCCGACTGATCATCGTTACAATGAGCAGTTCTTC
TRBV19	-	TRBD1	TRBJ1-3	CASSSNYRGSGNTIYF	TGTGCCAGTAGTAGCAACTACAGGGGATCTGGAAACACCATATATTTT
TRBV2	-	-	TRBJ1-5	CASSEAQGLGNQPQHF	TGTGCCAGCAGTGAAGCGCAGGGGTTGGGCAATCAGCCCCAGCATTTT
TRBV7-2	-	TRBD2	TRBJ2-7	CASSRGSSYEQYF	TGTGCCAGCAGCCGCGGGAGCTCCTACGAGCAGTACTTC
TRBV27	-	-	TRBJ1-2	CASTLRGFANYGYTF	TGTGCCAGCACCCTCAGGGGCTTCGCTAACTATGGCTACACCTTC
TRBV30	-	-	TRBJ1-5	CAWSKQGSNQPQHF	TGTGCCTGGAGTAAACAGGGTAGCAATCAGCCCCAGCATTTT
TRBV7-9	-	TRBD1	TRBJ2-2	CASSLNRGDTGELFF	TGTGCCAGCAGCTTAAACAGGGGCGACACCGGGGAGCTGTTTTTT
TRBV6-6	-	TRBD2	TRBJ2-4	CASRPGGPSIQYF	TGTGCCAGCAGACCGGGGGGGCCGAGCATTCAGTACTTC
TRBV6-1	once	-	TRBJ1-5	CASSEGTRYNQPQHF	TGTGCCAGCAGTGAGGGGACACGATACAATCAGCCCCAGCATTTT
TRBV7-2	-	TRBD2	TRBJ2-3	CASSLDPSGRTDTQYF	TGTGCCAGCAGCTTAGACCCTAGCGGTCGCACAGATACGCAGTATTTT
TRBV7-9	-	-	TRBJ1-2	CASSPDGGVDYGYTF	TGTGCCAGCAGCCCCGACGGGGGGGTCGACTATGGCTACACCTTC
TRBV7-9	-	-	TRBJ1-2	CASSQDFRGYGYTF	TGTGCCAGCAGCCAGGACTTCCGGGGGTATGGCTACACCTTC
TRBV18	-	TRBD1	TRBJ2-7	CASSPRDGTVFPYEQYF	TGTGCCAGCTCACCACGTGACGGGACAGTTTTCCCCTACGAGCAGTACTTC
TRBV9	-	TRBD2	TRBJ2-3	CASSVGVAGDTDTQYF	TGTGCCAGCAGCGTAGGGGTAGCGGGGGACACAGATACGCAGTATTTT
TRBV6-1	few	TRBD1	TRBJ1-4	CASSERAGGSEKLFF	TGTGCCAGCAGTGAGAGGGCAGGGGGCTCTGAAAAACTGTTTTTT
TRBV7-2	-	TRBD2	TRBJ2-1	CASSLELAGGPRSNEQFF	TGTGCCAGCAGCTTAGAACTAGCGGGAGGGCCTCGGAGCAATGAGCAGTTCTTC
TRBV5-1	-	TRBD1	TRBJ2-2	CASSPGQANTGELFF	TGCGCCAGCAGTCCGGGACAGGCGAACACCGGGGAGCTGTTTTTT
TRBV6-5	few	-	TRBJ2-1	CASSYEAVAYNEQFF	TGTGCCAGCAGTTACGAAGCGGTAGCGTACAATGAGCAGTTCTTC
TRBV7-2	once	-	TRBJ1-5	CASSFRSNQPQHF	TGTGCCAGCAGCTTCCGTAGCAATCAGCCCCAGCATTTT
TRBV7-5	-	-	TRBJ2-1	CARSDKSGNSWDEQFF	TGTGCCAGAAGCGATAAGTCCGGGAACTCCTGGGATGAGCAGTTCTTC
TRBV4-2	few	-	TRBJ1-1	CASSPEGGSNTEAFF	TGTGCCAGCAGCCCAGAGGGAGGGAGTAATACTGAAGCTTTCTTT
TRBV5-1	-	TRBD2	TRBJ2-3	CASSSLAGPGTDTQYF	TGCGCCAGCAGCAGTTTAGCGGGGCCAGGCACAGATACGCAGTATTTT
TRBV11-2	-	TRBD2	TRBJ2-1	CASSPRRLAGGPEQFF	TGTGCCAGCAGCCCAAGACGTCTAGCGGGAGGGCCTGAGCAGTTCTTC
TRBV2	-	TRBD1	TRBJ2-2	CASSETQGGTGELFF	TGTGCCAGCAGCGAAACACAGGGGGGTACCGGGGAGCTGTTTTTT
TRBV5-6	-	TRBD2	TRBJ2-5	CASSLQGGETQYF	TGTGCCAGCAGCTTGCAGGGAGGGGAGACCCAGTACTTC
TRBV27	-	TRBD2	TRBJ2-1	CASSPLGLAGRRGQFF	TGTGCCAGCAGTCCCCTTGGACTAGCGGGCCGGAGGGGGCAGTTCTTC
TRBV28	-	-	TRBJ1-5	CASSQGGGSPQHF	TGTGCCAGCAGTCAAGGGGGTGGGAGTCCCCAGCATTTT
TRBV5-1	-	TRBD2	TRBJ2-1	CASSNPYLASGHSYNEQFF	TGCGCCAGCTCCAATCCCTACTTGGCTAGCGGGCATTCCTACAATGAGCAGTTCTTC
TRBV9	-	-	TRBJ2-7	CASSVGPGKTYEQYF	TGTGCCAGCAGCGTAGGCCCGGGGAAAACCTACGAGCAGTACTTC
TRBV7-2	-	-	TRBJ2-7	CASSLAGLTYEQYF	TGTGCCAGCAGCTTAGCGGGCCTGACCTACGAGCAGTACTTC
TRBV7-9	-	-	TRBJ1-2	CASEDQGLENYGYTF	TGTGCCAGCGAAGACCAGGGTCTTGAGAACTATGGCTACACCTTC
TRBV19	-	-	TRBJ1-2	CASSRSSSNVYGYTF	TGTGCCAGTAGCCGCTCGAGTTCAAACGTCTATGGCTACACCTTC
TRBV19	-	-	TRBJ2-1	CASSIGESGNSYNEQFF	TGTGCCAGTAGTATAGGGGAGTCCGGGAACTCCTACAATGAGCAGTTCTTC
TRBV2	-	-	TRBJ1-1	CARKIRTESEAFF	TGTGCCAGAAAAATCCGGACAGAGAGTGAAGCTTTCTTT
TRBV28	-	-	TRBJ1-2	CASSLGSDINYGYTF	TGTGCCAGCAGTTTAGGATCAGACATCAACTATGGCTACACCTTC
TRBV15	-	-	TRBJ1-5	CATSPYSSNQPQHF	TGTGCCACCAGCCCATATAGTAGCAATCAGCCCCAGCATTTT
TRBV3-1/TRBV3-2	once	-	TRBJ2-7	CASSPVGRASYEQYF	TGTGCCAGCAGCCCGGTCGGCAGGGCCTCCTACGAGCAGTACTTC
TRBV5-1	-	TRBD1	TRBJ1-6	CASSLSGQGLYNSPLHF	TGCGCCAGCAGCCTTTCGGGACAGGGGCTCTATAATTCACCCCTCCACTTT
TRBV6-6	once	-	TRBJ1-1	CASRDMVNTEAFF	TGTGCCAGCAGAGACATGGTGAACACTGAAGCTTTCTTT